This T cell receptor beta chain stems from a study of CD8+CD57+ T cells in acquired aplastic anemia. The wider study: An average of 3.2 ug of DNA was obtained from sorted CD4+ and CD8+ cells.

TCR beta VDJ and CDR3 were profiled, and genomic DNA was the template. TCRdb independently ran MiXCR on the reads; one entry per CDR3 protein. The table lists hundreds of thousands of distinct CDR3 sequences, around 72% of them singletons. On this clonotype: The junction differs from germline at one of its ends, possibly a read error.

This clonotype was obtained from a human donor in good health, serving as a control. What was sequenced was sorted CD4+, CD8+, or CD8+CD57+ T cells (not recorded which) from PBMCs.

The CDR3 nucleotides read TGTGCCAGCAGCTTGGATGGCGGCTCCTATAATTCACCCCCCCACTTT. Translation gives CASSLDGGSYNSPPHF. The gene calls are TRBV11-2 and TRBJ1-6, with no clear D. In germline, CDR1 is SGHAT, CDR2 FQNNGV. The CDR3 is made up of 16 amino acids.